Each of the 14 T cell receptor beta chains below was sequenced from the same sample in a study of cytomegalovirus exposure and HLA in healthy donors. Researchers ran the PCR with 60 Vbeta and 13 Jbeta primers. Produced via immunoSEQ multiplex PCR; TCRdb's table is partial and in-frame only. Of over 65,000 clones detected, over 70% appear once; the ten largest clones hold about 8.2%. The sample was PBMCs. Receptor source: a man in his sixties in good health and CMV-seropositive.

CDR3 nucleotides: TGTGCCAGCAGTGAACGACCGGGTACCACCGGGGAGCTGTTTTTT. Translated: CASSERPGTTGELFF. The chain carries TRBV25-1 and TRBJ2-2; no definite D call. The V end was cut by 2 bases, the J end by 4 bases, with 11 bases between. Germline V gives CDR1 MGHDK, CDR2 SYGVNS. This CDR3 contains 15 residues. The complete variable domain, with remaining parts taken from reference TRBV25-1 and TRBJ2-2, reads EADIYQTPRYLVIGTGKKITLECSQTMGHDKMYWYQQDPGMELHLIHYSYGVNSTEKGDLSSESTVSRIRTEHFPLTLESARPSHTSQYLCASSERPGTTGELFFGEGSRLTVL.

V gene TRBV7-8 combines with J gene TRBJ2-5; weak D call: TRBD2 (5 bases). The germline V gene encodes CDR1 SGHVS and CDR2 FQNEAQ. This CDR3 has 13 residues. With 5 bases removed from V and 5 bases from J, the gap between germline ends came to 12 bases. The CDR3 DNA follows: TGTGCCAGCAGCCCGGGGTACCTTGAGACCCAGTACTTC. Its translation is CASSPGYLETQYF.

The V call is TRBV28, the J call TRBJ2-7, with D possibly TRBD1 on 5 matching bases. Germline assignment: CDR1 MDHEN and CDR2 SYDVKM. Trimming took off 11 bases at V and 3 bases at J, with 20 bases between the two ends. The CDR3 spans 14 residues. This CDR3 is CAGSSAGSLYEQYF. The CDR3 nucleotides are TGTGCCGGATCATCGGCAGGGTCCCTCTACGAGCAGTACTTC.

This clone was seen many times. The chain couples TRBV5-1 to TRBJ2-7, with 9 bases identical to TRBD2. Looked up from germline, CDR1 is SGHRS and CDR2 is YFSETQ. Trimming cost V 2 bases and J 0 bases; bases outside gene matches: 3. This CDR3 spans 15 amino acids. The CDR3: CASSLSSGGSYEQYF. In nucleotides, the CDR3 is TGCGCCAGCAGCTTAAGTAGCGGGGGCTCCTACGAGCAGTACTTC.

V is TRBV19 and J is TRBJ2-1; 10 nucleotides match TRBD2. V lost 10 bases, J lost 5 bases, and 17 bases stayed unmatched. The CDR3 totals 17 residues. Germline CDR1 reads LNHDA; CDR2 reads SQIVND (reference sequence). CDR3 sequence (DNA): TGTGCCACCGAAATGGGGCCAGCGGGAGGGATCCACAATGAGCAGTTCTTC. As protein: CATEMGPAGGIHNEQFF.

The chain links TRBV6-4 to TRBJ2-6; TRBD2 is a possible D gene (6 bases). V was clipped by 4 bases and J by 0 bases, with 10 bases between them. The CDR3 is 16 amino acids. Germline V gene data show CDR1 as MRHNA and CDR2 as SNTAGT. CDR3 sequence reads: CASSGGENSGANVLTF. CDR3 nucleotides: TGTGCCAGCAGTGGCGGGGAAAACTCTGGGGCCAACGTCCTGACTTTC.

The chain couples TRBV5-1 to TRBJ2-4; a possible D gene is TRBD2 (7 bases). V lost 0 bases and J lost 10, with 8 bases in between. The CDR3 consists of 12 residues. Germline assignment: CDR1 SGHRS and CDR2 YFSETQ. CDR3 DNA: TGCGCCAGCAGCTTGGAGGGGGGGATTCAGTACTTC. It is translated as CASSLEGGIQYF.

This sequence joins TRBV11-3 and TRBJ1-1; D might be TRBD1 (5 bases). Trimming cost V 7 bases and J 7 bases, with 10 bases left between them. Germline lookup yields CDR1 SGHNT and CDR2 YENEEA. The CDR3 runs 11 residues. The CDR3 nucleotides are TGTGCCAGCACCCTGGGGGGTGAAGCTTTCTTT. Its protein product is CASTLGGEAFF.

This clone was detected only a few times. The rearrangement uses TRBV6-4 and TRBJ1-1; the D gene is possibly TRBD1 (5 bases). Trimming removed 3 bases at V and 1 base at J, with 9 bases between. The CDR3 is made up of 14 amino acids. Germline CDR1 is MRHNA and CDR2 is SNTAGT. The CDR3 DNA is TGTGCCAGCAGTGAAGGCAGGGAGAACACTGAAGCTTTCTTT. This translates into CASSEGRENTEAFF.

Within the sample, this clone is medium-sized. The chain is built from TRBV6-1 and TRBJ1-6; no clear D. The CDR3 covers 14 residues. The V end lost 6 bases, the J end lost 8 bases, and 14 bases lay between the germline ends. Germline-derived CDR1 and CDR2 are MNHNS and SASEGT. CDR3 amino acids: CASRAEPMDSPLHF. DNA for the CDR3: TGTGCCAGCAGGGCGGAGCCGATGGATTCACCCCTCCACTTT.

The gene calls are TRBV13 and TRBJ1-2; 7 positions agree with TRBD1. The J segment lost 2 bases and the V segment lost 3 bases, leaving 9 bases of the junction unmatched. The CDR3 contains 16 residues. Germline CDR1 is PRHDT and CDR2 is FYEKMQ (reference sequence). DNA for the CDR3: TGTGCCAGCAGCTTCCTGGGGCCGACAGGGAACTATGGCTACACCTTC. Translation gives CASSFLGPTGNYGYTF. Looking up the rest from reference TRBV13 and TRBJ1-2 gives the full variable domain: AAGVIQSPRHLIKEKRETATLKCYPIPRHDTVYWYQQGPGQDPQFLISFYEKMQSDKGSIPDRFSAQQFSDYHSELNMSSLELGDSALYFCASSFLGPTGNYGYTFGSGTRLTVV.

The chain links TRBV5-4 to TRBJ2-7; TRBD2 matches at 13 bases. The CDR3 has 15 residues. V dropped 0 bases and J dropped 7; count of bases not matched to a gene: 4. Per germline, CDR1 SGHNT and CDR2 YYREEE (reference sequence). The chain's CDR3 is CASSLAGLAGPEQYF. The CDR3, as DNA: TGTGCCAGCAGCTTGGCGGGACTAGCGGGACCAGAGCAGTACTTC.

This rearrangement joins TRBV19 to TRBJ2-7, with TRBD1 matching over 9 bases. CDR1 and CDR2 from the germline V gene are LNHDA and SQIVND (reference sequence). The V gene end was trimmed by 4 bases and the J gene end by 4 bases; junction bases not matched to a gene: 5. CDR3 length: 14 amino acids. The CDR3 DNA follows: TGTGCCAGTAGTAACCGGGACAGGGATTACGAGCAGTACTTC. It translates to CASSNRDRDYEQYF.

CDR3 nucleotide sequence: TGTGCCAGCAGGCGGATCCAGGGGAAGAACACTGAAGCTTTCTTT. Its translation: CASRRIQGKNTEAFF. This chain connects TRBV6-5 to TRBJ1-1; D possibly corresponds to TRBD1 (6 bases). Trimming took 6 bases from V and 1 from J, leaving 15 bases between them. The CDR3 contains 15 residues. Germline CDR1 reads MNHEY; CDR2 reads SVGAGI.